The 17 T cell receptor beta chains reported below all come from one sample, sequenced in a study of T cells in Graves' hyperthyroidism and ophthalmopathy. RNA transcripts yielded amplified TCR beta CDR3 regions. TCR CDR3 regions were first amplified by RT-PCR with HTBI primers. TCRdb reprocessed the multiplex PCR reads via MiXCR and lists one record per CDR3 protein. Of around 420,000 distinct CDR3 sequences listed, roughly 15% were seen once; the top ten hold roughly 4.8%. Sequenced input: blood. These receptors all come from a woman younger than 35 with Graves' hyperthyroidism.

This clonotype has just a few counts. The junction departs from the called germline gene at one end, perhaps through a read error. The rearrangement uses TRBV6-1 and TRBJ2-1; 10 bases map to TRBD1. Per germline, CDR1 MNHNS and CDR2 SASEGT. The CDR3 has 15 residues. The DNA for the CDR3 is TGTGCCAGCAGTAAAGCGGGACAGGGGAGAGATGAGCAGTTCTTC. Amino acids: CASSKAGQGRDEQFF.

This clonotype was counted only a few times. In DNA, the CDR3 is TGTGCCACCAGCCCCTCGCGACTTCCAGGAGAGCTGTTTTTT. It specifies CATSPSRLPGELFF. The J gene is TRBJ2-2, the V gene TRBV15; D call uncertain. CDR3 length equals 14 residues. Germline CDR1 and CDR2: LNHNV and YYDKDF (reference sequence). V shed 5 bases and J shed 11 bases, with 18 bases lying between them. The full variable domain, in which reference TRBV15 and TRBJ2-2 provide the parts outside the CDR3, is DAMVIQNPRYQVTQFGKPVTLSCSQTLNHNVMYWYQQKSSQAPKLLFHYYDKDFNNEADTPDNFQSRRPNTSFCFLDIRSPGLGDTAMYLCATSPSRLPGELFFGEGSRLTVL.

The gene calls are TRBV20-1 and TRBJ1-2; D is ambiguous. The V end was cut by 2 bases, the J end by 2 bases, with 9 bases between. This CDR3 has 13 residues. Germline CDR1 reads DFQATT; CDR2 reads SNEGSKA (reference sequence). CDR3 nucleotide sequence: TGCAGTGCTAGACCTGGGCTCAACTATGGCTACACCTTC. Protein: CSARPGLNYGYTF.

This clonotype was found a few times. Given a much more abundant clone one base away, this may be a read error. V usage is TRBV10-3 and J usage is TRBJ2-3, with TRBD1 matching 9 bases. CDR3 size: 14 residues. Germline V CDR1 and CDR2: ENHRY, SYGVKD. The CDR3 nucleotides read TGTGCCCTCAGTGAGACAGGGGGGACAGATACGCAGTATTTT. Translated: CALSETGGTDTQYF.

This clonotype was counted at least ten times. The rearrangement links TRBV6-1 to TRBJ2-2; 10 bases map to TRBD1. This CDR3 has 15 amino acids. The germline CDR1 and CDR2 sequences are MNHNS and SASEGT. Trimming cost V 7 bases and J 5 bases; bases outside gene matches: 7. DNA of the CDR3: TGTGCCAGCATTGGGACAGGGGTTTGGACCGGGGAGCTGTTTTTT. Translating gives CASIGTGVWTGELFF.

Ten or more counts support this clonotype. The rearrangement uses TRBV3-1 and TRBJ1-5; possible D gene TRBD1, 6 bases. Germline V gene data show CDR1 as LGHDT and CDR2 as YNNKEL (reference sequence). Trimming shortened V by 1 base and J by 5 bases, and 12 bases separated the two germline ends. The CDR3 is 15 amino acids. The CDR3: CASSQGGQAYQPQHF. As DNA, the CDR3 is TGTGCCAGCAGCCAAGGGGGGCAGGCTTATCAGCCCCAGCATTTT. Drawing the rest from reference TRBV3-1 and TRBJ1-5, the complete variable domain is DTAVSQTPKYLVTQMGNDKSIKCEQNLGHDTMYWYKQDSKKFLKIMFSYNNKELIINETVPNRFSPKSPDKAHLNLHINSLELGDSAVYFCASSQGGQAYQPQHFGDGTRLSIL.

Concerning this clonotype: This may be a read error, as it is one base from a much larger clone. The rearrangement uses TRBV3-1 and TRBJ1-3, with D maybe TRBD1 (6 bases). Looked up from germline, CDR1 is LGHDT and CDR2 is YNNKEL (reference sequence). This CDR3 comprises 16 residues. Trimming took off 1 base at V and 2 bases at J, with 12 bases between the two ends. CDR3 DNA: TGTGCCAGCAGCCAAGCCCAACAGGGCCCTGGAAACACCATATATTTT. Protein: CASSQAQQGPGNTIYF.

This clonotype was picked up many times. The chain recombines TRBV12-3 or TRBV12-4 with TRBJ2-7; tentatively, D is TRBD1 or TRBD2 (5 bases each). This CDR3 is built from 13 residues. V lost 6 bases to trimming and J lost 7 bases, with 16 bases between them. DNA for the CDR3: TGTGCCAGCAGCCCCATAATGGGGGTAGAGCAGTACTTC. As protein: CASSPIMGVEQYF.

This clonotype was counted many times. This chain connects TRBV12-3 or TRBV12-4 to TRBJ2-2; D uncertain. CDR3 length equals 13 residues. V was trimmed by 6 bases and J by 6 bases, leaving 11 bases between them. For the CDR3, the DNA is TGTGCCAGCAGCCGCTTAAGGGCCGGGGAGCTGTTTTTT. Translating it yields CASSRLRAGELFF.

In this sample, this clonotype turned up many times. The chain joins TRBV5-8 to TRBJ1-4; no clear D. This CDR3 contains 15 residues. Germline loops: CDR1 SGHTS, CDR2 YDEGEE. The germline V and J ends were trimmed by 2 bases and 1 base, with 9 bases remaining between them. The CDR3 region has the DNA TGTGCCAGCAGCTTTGGGTTTGGAACTAATGAAAAACTGTTTTTT. Protein sequence: CASSFGFGTNEKLFF.

This clonotype was counted ten times or more. The chain uses TRBV7-2 and TRBJ2-1; D perhaps matches TRBD2 (6 bases). The CDR3 spans 13 residues. Germline CDR1 reads SGHTA; CDR2 reads FQGNSA. Trimming pared 5 bases from V and 6 bases from J, leaving 11 bases between. CDR3 nucleotides: TGTGCCAGCAGCCAGGGACTTATCAATGAGCAGTTCTTC. Translated, it gives CASSQGLINEQFF.

This clonotype was seen at least ten times. The chain employs TRBV5-8 and TRBJ2-1, with 13 bases that match TRBD2. The germline CDR1 and CDR2 sequences are SGHTS and YDEGEE. The CDR3 loop spans 16 amino acids. Trimming removed 4 bases from V and 6 bases from J; junction bases left unmatched: 7. Here the CDR3 reads CASSKGLAGYFNEQFF. CDR3 coding DNA: TGTGCCAGCAGCAAGGGACTAGCGGGATATTTCAATGAGCAGTTCTTC.

This clonotype was detected many times. This rearrangement joins TRBV7-3 to TRBJ2-1, with 7 nucleotides matching TRBD2. Germline CDR1 SGHTA, CDR2 FQGTGA. This CDR3 is built from 16 residues. The junction had 14 bases not matched to a gene; V was cut back by 5 bases and J by 7 bases. For the CDR3, the DNA is TGTGCCAGCAGCCGCCAAGCGGGAAAGTCCGGGAATGAGCAGTTCTTC. Translating gives CASSRQAGKSGNEQFF.

This clonotype occurred many times. This chain connects TRBV18 to TRBJ1-5; D remains unclear. The CDR3 has 13 amino acids. CDR1 KGHSH and CDR2 LQKENI come from the germline V gene. V lost 3 bases to trimming and J lost 2 bases, with 5 bases between them. This CDR3 reads CASSPSRNQPQHF. CDR3 coding DNA: TGTGCCAGCTCACCGTCCCGCAATCAGCCCCAGCATTTT.

In its sample, this clonotype was seen a few times. V is TRBV2 and J is TRBJ2-2; 9 positions agree with TRBD2. V gave up 6 bases and J gave up 6 bases; unmatched junction bases: 2. This CDR3 has 13 amino acids. The germline CDR1 and CDR2 sequences are SNHLY and FYNNEI. CDR3 protein: CASSIAGAGELFF. CDR3 DNA sequence: TGTGCCAGCAGCATAGCGGGAGCCGGGGAGCTGTTTTTT.

The chain couples TRBV20-1 to TRBJ1-1; 10 bases are shared with TRBD1. This CDR3 contains 17 residues. In germline, CDR1 is DFQATT, CDR2 SNEGSKA (reference sequence). V gave up 6 bases and J gave up 4 bases; unmatched junction bases: 17. The DNA of the CDR3 is TGCAGTGCGCAACCGCCGGGACAGGGGCGGAGTAGCACTGAAGCTTTCTTT. Translating it yields CSAQPPGQGRSSTEAFF.

Ten or more counts support this clonotype. V gene TRBV12-3 or TRBV12-4 combines with J gene TRBJ2-3, with 10 bases aligning to TRBD1. With 2 bases clipped from V and 4 bases from J, the junction kept 9 bases outside the gene matches. The CDR3 consists of 17 residues. CDR3: CASSLRVRDRGPDTQYF. The CDR3 DNA follows: TGTGCCAGCAGTTTAAGGGTCCGGGACAGGGGCCCAGATACGCAGTATTTT.